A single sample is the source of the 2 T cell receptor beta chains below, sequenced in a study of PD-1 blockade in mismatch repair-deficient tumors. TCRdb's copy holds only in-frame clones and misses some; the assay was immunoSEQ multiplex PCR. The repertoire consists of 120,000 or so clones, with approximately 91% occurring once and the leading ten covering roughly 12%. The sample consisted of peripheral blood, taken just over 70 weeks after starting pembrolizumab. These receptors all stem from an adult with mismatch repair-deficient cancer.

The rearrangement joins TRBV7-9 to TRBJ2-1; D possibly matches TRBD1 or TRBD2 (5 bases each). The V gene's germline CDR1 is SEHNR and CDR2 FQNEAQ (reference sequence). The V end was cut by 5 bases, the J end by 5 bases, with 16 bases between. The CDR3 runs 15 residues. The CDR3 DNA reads TGTGCCAGCAGCACCCAGTCGGGGCCAGACAATGAGCAGTTCTTC. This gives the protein CASSTQSGPDNEQFF.

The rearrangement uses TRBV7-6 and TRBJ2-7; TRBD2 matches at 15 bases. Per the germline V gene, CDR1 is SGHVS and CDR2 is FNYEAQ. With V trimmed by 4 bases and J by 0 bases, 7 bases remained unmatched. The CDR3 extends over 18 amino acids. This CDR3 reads CASSSGLAGGPGSYEQYF. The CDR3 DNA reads TGTGCCAGCAGCTCAGGACTAGCGGGAGGGCCGGGCTCCTACGAGCAGTACTTC.